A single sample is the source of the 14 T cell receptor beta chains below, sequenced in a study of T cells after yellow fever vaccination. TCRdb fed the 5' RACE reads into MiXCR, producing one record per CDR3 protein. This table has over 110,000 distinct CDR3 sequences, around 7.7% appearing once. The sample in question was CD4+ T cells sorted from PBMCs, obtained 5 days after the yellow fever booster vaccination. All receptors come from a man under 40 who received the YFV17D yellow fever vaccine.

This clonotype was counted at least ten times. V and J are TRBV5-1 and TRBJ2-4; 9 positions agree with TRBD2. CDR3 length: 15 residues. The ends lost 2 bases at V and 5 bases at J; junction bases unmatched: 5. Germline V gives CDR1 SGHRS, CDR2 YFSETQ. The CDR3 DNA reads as TGCGCCAGCAGCTTTAGCGGGAGACAGGAAAACATTCAGTACTTC. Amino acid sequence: CASSFSGRQENIQYF.

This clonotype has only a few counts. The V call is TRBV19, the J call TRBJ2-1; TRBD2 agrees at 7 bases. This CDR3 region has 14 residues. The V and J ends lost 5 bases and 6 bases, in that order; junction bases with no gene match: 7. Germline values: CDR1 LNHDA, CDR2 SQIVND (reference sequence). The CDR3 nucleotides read TGTGCCAGTAGTCGGACCGGGACTACCAATGAGCAGTTCTTC. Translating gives CASSRTGTTNEQFF.

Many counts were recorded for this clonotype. The CDR3 reads CASSPQGGVSETQYF. Here the CDR3 DNA reads TGTGCCAGCAGCCCCCAGGGCGGGGTGTCAGAGACCCAGTACTTC. The rearrangement joins TRBV9 to TRBJ2-5; perhaps TRBD2 as D (6 bases). Germline CDR1 reads SGDLS; CDR2 reads YYNGEE. This CDR3 region has 15 residues. V was clipped by 4 bases and J by 4 bases, with 17 bases between them.

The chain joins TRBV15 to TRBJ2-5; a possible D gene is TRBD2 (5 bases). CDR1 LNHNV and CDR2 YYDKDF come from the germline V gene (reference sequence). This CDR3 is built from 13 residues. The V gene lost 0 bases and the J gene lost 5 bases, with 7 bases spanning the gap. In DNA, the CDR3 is TGTGCCACCAGCAGAGATAGGAGGGAGACCCAGTACTTC. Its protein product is CATSRDRRETQYF.

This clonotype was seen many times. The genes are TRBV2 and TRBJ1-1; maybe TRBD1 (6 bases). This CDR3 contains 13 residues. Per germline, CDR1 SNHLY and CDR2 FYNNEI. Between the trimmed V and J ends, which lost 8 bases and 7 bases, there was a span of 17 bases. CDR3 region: CASGKDSPVEAFF. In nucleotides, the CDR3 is TGTGCCAGCGGGAAGGACAGCCCTGTTGAAGCTTTCTTT. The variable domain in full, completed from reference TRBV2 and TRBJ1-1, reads EPEVTQTPSHQVTQMGQEVILRCVPISNHLYFYWYRQILGQKVEFLVSFYNNEISEKSEIFDDQFSVERPDGSNFTLKIRSTKLEDSAMYFCASGKDSPVEAFFGQGTRLTVV.

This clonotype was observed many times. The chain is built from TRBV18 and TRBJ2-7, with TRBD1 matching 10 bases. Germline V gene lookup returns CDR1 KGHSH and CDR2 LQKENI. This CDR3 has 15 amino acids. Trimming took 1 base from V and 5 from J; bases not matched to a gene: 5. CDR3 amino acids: CASSPRDRGMNEQYF. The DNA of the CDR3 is TGTGCCAGCTCACCACGGGACAGGGGTATGAACGAGCAGTACTTC. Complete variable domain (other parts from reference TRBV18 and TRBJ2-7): NAGVMQNPRHLVRRRGQEARLRCSPMKGHSHVYWYRQLPEEGLKFMVYLQKENIIDESGMPKERFSAEFPKEGPSILRIQQVVRGDSAAYFCASSPRDRGMNEQYFGPGTRLTVT.

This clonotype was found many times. CDR3 DNA sequence: TGTGCCAGCTCACCTCTCCGGGAAGAAGCTTTCTTT. Translation gives CASSPLREEAFF. The V gene is TRBV18, the J gene TRBJ1-1, with D unclear. The CDR3 contains 12 residues. The V and J ends lost 3 bases and 8 bases respectively, with 10 bases between them. The germline gives CDR1 KGHSH, CDR2 LQKENI.

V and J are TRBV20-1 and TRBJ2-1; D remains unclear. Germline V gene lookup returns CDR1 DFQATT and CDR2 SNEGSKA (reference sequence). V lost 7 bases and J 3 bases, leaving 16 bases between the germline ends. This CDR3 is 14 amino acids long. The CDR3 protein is CSVQRGDYYNEQFF. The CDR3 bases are TGCAGTGTTCAGCGTGGGGATTACTACAATGAGCAGTTCTTC.

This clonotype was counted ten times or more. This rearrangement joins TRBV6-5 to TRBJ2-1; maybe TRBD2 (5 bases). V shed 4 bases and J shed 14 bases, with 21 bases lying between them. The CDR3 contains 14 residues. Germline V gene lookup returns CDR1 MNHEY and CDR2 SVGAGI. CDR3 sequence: CASSSVGREGSKFF. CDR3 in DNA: TGTGCCAGCAGTTCCGTCGGACGCGAGGGTAGCAAGTTCTTC.

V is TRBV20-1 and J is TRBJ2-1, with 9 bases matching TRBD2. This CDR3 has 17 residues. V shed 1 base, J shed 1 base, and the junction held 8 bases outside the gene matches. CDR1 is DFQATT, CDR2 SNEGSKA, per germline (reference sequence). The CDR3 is CSARVPTSGTSYNEQFF. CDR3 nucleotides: TGCAGTGCTAGAGTTCCGACTAGCGGTACTTCCTACAATGAGCAGTTCTTC.

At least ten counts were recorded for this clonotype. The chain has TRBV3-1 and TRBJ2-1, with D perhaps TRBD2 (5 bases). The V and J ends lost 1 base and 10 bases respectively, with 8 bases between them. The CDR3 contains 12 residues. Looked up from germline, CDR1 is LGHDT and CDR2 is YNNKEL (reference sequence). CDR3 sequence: CASSQATGEQFF. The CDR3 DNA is TGTGCCAGCAGCCAAGCTACGGGGGAGCAGTTCTTC.

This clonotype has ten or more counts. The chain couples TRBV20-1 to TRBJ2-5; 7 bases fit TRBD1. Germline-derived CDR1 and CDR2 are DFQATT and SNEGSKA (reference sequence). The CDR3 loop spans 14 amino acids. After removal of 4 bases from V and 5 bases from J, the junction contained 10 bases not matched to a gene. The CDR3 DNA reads TGCAGTGCTACCCCGACAGGGCGGCGGGAGACCCAGTACTTC. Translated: CSATPTGRRETQYF.

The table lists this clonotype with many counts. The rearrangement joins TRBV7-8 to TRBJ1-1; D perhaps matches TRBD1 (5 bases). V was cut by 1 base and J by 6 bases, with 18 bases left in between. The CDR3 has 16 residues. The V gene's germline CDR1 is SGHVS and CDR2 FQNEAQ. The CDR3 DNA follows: TGTGCCAGCAGCTTAGGGATGGAGCTCACCAGGGCTGAAGCTTTCTTT. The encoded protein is CASSLGMELTRAEAFF.

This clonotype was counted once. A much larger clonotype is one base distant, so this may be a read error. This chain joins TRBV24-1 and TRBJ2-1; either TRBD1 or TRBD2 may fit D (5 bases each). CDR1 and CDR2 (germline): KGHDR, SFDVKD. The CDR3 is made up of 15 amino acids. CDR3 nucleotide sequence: TGTGCCACCAGTTCAGAGGGGCACCAGGACAATGGGCAGTTCTTC. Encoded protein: CATSSEGHQDNGQFF.